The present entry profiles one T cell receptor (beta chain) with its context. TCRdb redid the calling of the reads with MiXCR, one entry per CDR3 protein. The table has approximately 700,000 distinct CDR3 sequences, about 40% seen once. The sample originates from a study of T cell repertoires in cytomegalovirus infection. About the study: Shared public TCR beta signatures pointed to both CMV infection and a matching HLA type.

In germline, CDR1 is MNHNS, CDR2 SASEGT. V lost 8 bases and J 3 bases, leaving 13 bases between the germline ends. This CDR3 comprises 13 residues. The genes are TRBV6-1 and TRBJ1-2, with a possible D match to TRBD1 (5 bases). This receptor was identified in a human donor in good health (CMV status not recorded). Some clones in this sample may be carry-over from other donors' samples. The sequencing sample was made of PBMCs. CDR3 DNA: TGTGCCAGCCTTTCCCTAGGGGACTATGGCTACACCTTC. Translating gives CASLSLGDYGYTF.